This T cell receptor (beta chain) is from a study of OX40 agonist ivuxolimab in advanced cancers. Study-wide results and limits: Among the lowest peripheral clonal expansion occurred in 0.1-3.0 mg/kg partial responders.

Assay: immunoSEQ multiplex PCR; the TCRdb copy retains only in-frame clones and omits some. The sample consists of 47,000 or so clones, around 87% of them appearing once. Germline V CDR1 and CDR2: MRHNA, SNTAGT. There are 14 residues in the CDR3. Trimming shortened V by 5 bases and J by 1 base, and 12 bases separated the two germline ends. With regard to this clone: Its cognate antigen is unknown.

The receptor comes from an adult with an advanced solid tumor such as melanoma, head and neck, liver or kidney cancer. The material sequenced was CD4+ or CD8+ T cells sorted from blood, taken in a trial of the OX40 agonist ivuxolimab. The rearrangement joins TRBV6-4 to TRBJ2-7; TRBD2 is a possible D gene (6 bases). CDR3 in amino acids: CASSPAGGSYEQYF. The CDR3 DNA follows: TGTGCCAGCAGTCCAGCGGGTGGATCCTACGAGCAGTACTTC.